A selection of T cell receptor beta chains follows, all from one sample in a study of OX40 agonist ivuxolimab in advanced cancers. TCRdb's table, derived via immunoSEQ multiplex PCR, lists solely in-frame clones and lacks some. The sample lists about 82,000 clones, 75% to 90% occurring once. The input for sequencing was CD4+ or CD8+ T cells sorted from blood, taken in a trial of the OX40 agonist ivuxolimab. The receptors shown here come from an adult with an advanced solid tumor such as melanoma, head and neck, liver or kidney cancer. Both conserved end residues are part of each CDR3. D genes are given only for firm matches. Only part of the rows carry a size: once, few, many, or a class if the clone is expanded.

.,TRBJ2-5,TRBD2,TRBV6-5,TGTGCCAGCAGCCCCGGCGGGGCCGGGGGGGAGACCCAGTACTTC,CASSPGGAGGETQYF
.,TRBJ1-2,.,TRBV5-3,TGTGCCAGAAGCTTGTGGAGGGCCTGTTATGGCTACACCTTC,CARSLWRACYGYTF
.,TRBJ1-5,.,TRBV12-5,TGTGCTAGTGTCACCTCCGGGAGGGTCAATCAGCCCCAGCATTTT,CASVTSGRVNQPQHF
few,TRBJ1-1,.,TRBV18,TGTGCCAGCTCACCTTTAGGAGGGGAGAACACTGAAGCTTTCTTT,CASSPLGGENTEAFF
few,TRBJ1-5,TRBD1,TRBV19,TGTGCCAGTAGTATGATGAGGGGGCTTGATCAGCCCCAGCATTTT,CASSMMRGLDQPQHF
.,TRBJ2-1,TRBD2,TRBV2,TGTGCCAGCAGTGAAGCGCGGGGGGGGGAACGAAATGAGCAGTTCTTC,CASSEARGGERNEQFF
few,TRBJ1-1,.,TRBV30,TGTGCCTGGAGTGCTCTTAGGAACACTGAAGCTTTCTTT,CAWSALRNTEAFF
.,TRBJ2-2,.,TRBV6-1,TGTGCCAGCACTGTATTCCCCGGGGAGCTGTTTTTT,CASTVFPGELFF
few,TRBJ2-7,.,TRBV20-1,TGCAGTGCTGACGGGCCTTACGAGCAGTACTTC,CSADGPYEQYF
.,TRBJ1-2,TRBD1,TRBV9,TGTGCCAGCAGCTCCCGGGACAGCTATGGCTACACCTTC,CASSSRDSYGYTF
.,TRBJ1-2,.,TRBV6-1,TGTGCCACCCATACTAGATCGAGGGGGGCGCATGGCTACACCTTC,CATHTRSRGAHGYTF
.,TRBJ1-2,.,TRBV7-9,TGTGCCAGCAGCTTGGACAGCGAAAACTATGGCTACACCTTC,CASSLDSENYGYTF
.,TRBJ1-5,.,TRBV5-5,TGTGCCAGCAGCTTTCAGGGTGGCAATCAGCCCCAGCATTTT,CASSFQGGNQPQHF
.,TRBJ2-1,TRBD2,TRBV7-2,TGTGCCAGCAGCCCCCAGGGACTAGCGGGTAGCATGGAGCAGTTCTTC,CASSPQGLAGSMEQFF
.,TRBJ1-2,.,TRBV7-6,TGTGCCAGCAGCTTAGTGTACAGTTCTAACTATGGCTACACCTTC,CASSLVYSSNYGYTF
.,TRBJ2-1,TRBD2,TRBV5-1,TGCGCCAGCAGCGAGCGGGGGGGCTCCTACAATGAGCAGTTCTTC,CASSERGGSYNEQFF
.,TRBJ1-6,.,TRBV5-5,TGTGCCAGCAGCTTGGGGACAGATTATAATTCACCCCTCCACTTT,CASSLGTDYNSPLHF
.,TRBJ2-3,.,TRBV12-2,TGTGCAAGTCGCTTAGCGGCAGAAACTAGCACAGATACGCAGTATTTT,CASRLAAETSTDTQYF
.,TRBJ1-6,.,TRBV25-1,TGTGCCAGCAGTGGCCGGCTCTATAATTCACCCCTCCACTTT,CASSGRLYNSPLHF
once,TRBJ1-1,.,TRBV6-5,TGTGCCAGCAGTTACGGGATGGTGGCGGGGGGAGCTTTCTTT,CASSYGMVAGGAFF
.,TRBJ1-5,.,TRBV5-1,TGCGCCAGCAGCCCGACCTCCTTTAGCAATCAGCCCCAGCATTTT,CASSPTSFSNQPQHF
.,TRBJ2-5,.,TRBV5-1,TGCGCCAGCAGCTCGGCCGGACACCTCCAAGAGACCCAGTACTTC,CASSSAGHLQETQYF
.,TRBJ2-5,.,TRBV7-3,TGTGCCAGCAGCACCCAAGGGTCCGGGGATAAAGAGACCCAGTACTTC,CASSTQGSGDKETQYF